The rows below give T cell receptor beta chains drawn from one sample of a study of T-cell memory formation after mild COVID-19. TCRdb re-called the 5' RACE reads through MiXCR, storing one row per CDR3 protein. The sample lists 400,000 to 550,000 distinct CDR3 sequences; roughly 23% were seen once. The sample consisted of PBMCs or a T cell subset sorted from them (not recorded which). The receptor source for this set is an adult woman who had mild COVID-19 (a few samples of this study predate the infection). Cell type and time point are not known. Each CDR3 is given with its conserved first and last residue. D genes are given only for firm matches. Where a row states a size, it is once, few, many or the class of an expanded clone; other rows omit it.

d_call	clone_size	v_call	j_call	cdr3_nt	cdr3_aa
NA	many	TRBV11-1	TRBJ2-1	TGTGCCAGCAGCTTAAGGGGGGTGAGGAAGGATGAGCAGTTCTTC	CASSLRGVRKDEQFF
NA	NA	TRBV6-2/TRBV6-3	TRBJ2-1	TGTGCCAGCAGCGGGATTAACTCCTACAATGAGCAGTTCTTC	CASSGINSYNEQFF
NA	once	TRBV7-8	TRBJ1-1	TGTGCCAGCAGTCACGGACGCGATAACACTGAAGCTTTCTTT	CASSHGRDNTEAFF
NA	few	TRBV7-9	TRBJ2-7	TGTGCCAGCAGCCCAAAAGGGAGGTACGAGCAGTACTTC	CASSPKGRYEQYF
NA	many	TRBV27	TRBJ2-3	TGTGCCAGCAGTCCCCAATCCCAGATTAGCACAGATACGCAGTATTTT	CASSPQSQISTDTQYF
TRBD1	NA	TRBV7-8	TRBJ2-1	TGTGCCAGCAGCTCCCGGGACAGGGGGCTCGACAATGAGCAGTTCTTC	CASSSRDRGLDNEQFF
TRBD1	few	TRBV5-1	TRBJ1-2	TGCGCCAGCAGCCTTGGACAGGGGGCTGTAATGGATGGCTACACCTTC	CASSLGQGAVMDGYTF
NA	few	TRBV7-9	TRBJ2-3	TGTGCCAGCGAGCATGGGCGGGCCAGCACAGATACGCAGTATTTT	CASEHGRASTDTQYF
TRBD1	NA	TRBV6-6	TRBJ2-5	TGTGCCAGCAAATTAATCGGGACAGAACAAGAGACCCAGTACTTC	CASKLIGTEQETQYF
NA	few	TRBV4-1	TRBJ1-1	TGCGCCCGGTTCTGGACACCTATTGGAGGGAACACTGAAGCTTTCTTT	CARFWTPIGGNTEAFF
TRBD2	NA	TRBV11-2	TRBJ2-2	TGTGCCAGCACTCCAGGTCGGGCTAGCGGGGGGTCCACCGGGGAGCTGTTTTTT	CASTPGRASGGSTGELFF
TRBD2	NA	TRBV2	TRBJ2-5	TGTGCCAGCAGTGATACGTCGGGAGGGGCGGGGACCCAGTACTTC	CASSDTSGGAGTQYF
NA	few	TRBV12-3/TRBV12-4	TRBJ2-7	TGTGCCAGCTTATTCGGAGGGGGCCCCTACGAGCAGTACTTC	CASLFGGGPYEQYF
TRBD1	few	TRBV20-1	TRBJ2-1	TGCAGTGCTAGTTTAGGACAGGCCTTTCAGTTCTTC	CSASLGQAFQFF
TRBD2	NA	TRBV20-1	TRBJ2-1	TGCAGTGCTAGGACTAGCGGGAGCTCCTACAATGAGCAGTTCTTC	CSARTSGSSYNEQFF
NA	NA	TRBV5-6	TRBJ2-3	TGTGCCAGCAGCCCGAGGACAGTCACAGATACGCAGTATTTT	CASSPRTVTDTQYF
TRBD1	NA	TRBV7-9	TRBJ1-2	TGTGCCAGCAGCTTGGACAGGGGATTTGGCTTTGGTTATGGCTACACCTTC	CASSLDRGFGFGYGYTF
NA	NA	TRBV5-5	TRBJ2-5	TGTGCCAGCAGCCCCGCAGGGGTCGGGACCCAGTACTTC	CASSPAGVGTQYF
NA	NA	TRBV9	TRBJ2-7	TGTGCCAGCAGCGTAGCTACAGCCAGCTCCTACGAGCAGTACTTC	CASSVATASSYEQYF
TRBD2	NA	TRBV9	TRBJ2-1	TGTGCCAGCAGCTTACAGGCGGGGGATGAGCAGTTCTTC	CASSLQAGDEQFF
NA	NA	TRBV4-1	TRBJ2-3	TGCGCCAGCAGCCAAGGGTGGCGGGTACAAAGAACAGATACGCAGTATTTT	CASSQGWRVQRTDTQYF
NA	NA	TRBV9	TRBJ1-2	TGTGCCAGTAAAGGAACCCTAGCGACAGGCGGGGTCGGCTACACCTTC	CASKGTLATGGVGYTF
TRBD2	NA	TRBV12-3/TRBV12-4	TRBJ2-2	TGTGCCAGCAGCTTTCCGTGGGAGGGCCCAGGTGTCACCGGGGAGCTGTTTTTT	CASSFPWEGPGVTGELFF
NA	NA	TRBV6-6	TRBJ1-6	TGTGCCAGCAGTCGAACTGGGACACACAATAATTCACCCCTCCACTTT	CASSRTGTHNNSPLHF
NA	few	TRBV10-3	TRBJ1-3	TGTGCCATCATTGGAAACACCATATATTTT	CAIIGNTIYF